This entry features one TCR beta chain sequence. Germline CDR1 is MNHEY and CDR2 is SMNVEV (reference sequence). The V end was cut by 1 base, the J end by 3 bases, with 7 bases between. The CDR3 is made up of 13 amino acids. The data are from a study of blood T cell repertoires in COVID-19. Study as a whole: PBMCs, B-cell-depleted T cells, or T cells were the source of the cDNA or gDNA that made up the material.

Enrolled through a virtual design, the participants were between roughly 18 and 100 years of age and came from under 25 US areas. In the authors' workflow: The authors estimated nucleated cell counts from reference gene primer amplification. Some clones are missing from TCRdb's copy, which holds only in-frame ones; the method was immunoSEQ multiplex PCR. V, J and clone size derive from that table, while D and trimming were established from the DNA sequence. The data hold a few hundred thousand clones, with roughly nine tenths observed a single time. The chain employs TRBV27 and TRBJ2-7, with no clear D. Sequenced: PBMCs or T cells enriched from blood (not recorded which). The source of this sequence is a woman aged 35 to 49 who had recovered from COVID-19. This CDR3 is CASSLLAGYEQYF. The CDR3 DNA is TGTGCCAGCAGTTTATTGGCAGGCTACGAGCAGTACTTC.